These 16 T cell receptor beta chains share one sample of origin, sequenced in a study of blood T cells in healthy people across ages. The authors ran a second PCR of roughly 6 to 12 cycles using a sample-barcoded 5' primer and a J-beta primer mix. One entry per CDR3 protein results from TCRdb running MiXCR on the 5' RACE reads. The sample lists roughly 900,000 distinct CDR3 sequences, about 48% occurring once. The sample taken for sequencing was blood. The receptors come from a man aged 25 to 40 in good health.

The chain uses TRBV7-2 and TRBJ1-1, with D perhaps matching TRBD1 (5 bases). Trimming cost V 1 base and J 0 bases, with 12 bases left between them. The CDR3 runs 16 residues. Germline-derived CDR1 and CDR2 are SGHTA and FQGNSA. Here the CDR3 DNA reads TGTGCCAGCAGCTTAGGGATCGACAGCTTGAACACTGAAGCTTTCTTT. As protein: CASSLGIDSLNTEAFF.

The chain is built from TRBV4-3 and TRBJ1-1; D gene ambiguous. V lost 1 base to trimming and J lost 4 bases, with 10 bases between them. There are 14 residues in the CDR3. Looked up from germline, CDR1 is LGHNA and CDR2 is YSLEER. CDR3 sequence: CASSQGWEGTEAFF. DNA of the CDR3: TGCGCCAGCAGCCAAGGATGGGAAGGCACTGAAGCTTTCTTT.

This clonotype was observed a few times. The chain links TRBV6-5 to TRBJ2-3; 8 bases agree with TRBD2. Germline loops: CDR1 MNHEY, CDR2 SVGAGI. Losses at the gene ends were 3 bases for V and 5 bases for J; bases not matched to a gene: 7. This CDR3 has 15 residues. In DNA, the CDR3 is TGTGCCAGCAGTTATCAGGCCGCGGGGGGAGATACGCAGTATTTT. It encodes CASSYQAAGGDTQYF.

This chain connects TRBV12-3 or TRBV12-4 to TRBJ2-7; 7 bases align to TRBD2. V gave up 7 bases and J gave up 3 bases; unmatched junction bases: 9. The CDR3 covers 14 residues. The CDR3, as DNA: TGTGCCAGCACTCGGGAGGCGGACCTCTACGAGCAGTACTTC. Translating it yields CASTREADLYEQYF.

V gene TRBV27 combines with J gene TRBJ1-2; 8 bases match TRBD1. CDR3 size: 15 residues. Germline trimming cut 2 bases from V and 4 bases from J; bases unmatched to any gene: 6. Germline loops: CDR1 MNHEY, CDR2 SMNVEV (reference sequence). The CDR3 DNA sequence: TGTGCCAGCAGTTTAATCGCAGGGGGCGCCTATGGCTACACCTTC. Residues: CASSLIAGGAYGYTF.

The chain joins TRBV6-6 to TRBJ2-1, with 8 bases matching TRBD2. CDR1 is MNHNY and CDR2 is SVGAGI in the germline V gene (reference sequence). Trimming at V came to 2 bases and at J to 6 bases, leaving 6 bases not matched to a gene. This CDR3 contains 15 residues. CDR3 sequence (DNA): TGTGCCAGCAGTTACGACGGGGGGGTGGCCAATGAGCAGTTCTTC. Amino acid sequence: CASSYDGGVANEQFF.

This clonotype appeared once. This sequence joins TRBV6-2 or TRBV6-3 and TRBJ2-2; D is unclear. This CDR3 comprises 16 residues. V was trimmed by 9 bases and J by 0 bases, leaving 17 bases between them. Germline V gene data show CDR1 as MNHEY and CDR2 as SVGEGT. The CDR3, as DNA: TGTGCCAGTGGAGACCCCAGGCGCCCGAACACCGGGGAGCTGTTTTTT. It yields the protein CASGDPRRPNTGELFF.

The chain recombines TRBV5-1 with TRBJ2-7; 10 positions agree with TRBD1. J gave up 0 bases and V 0 bases, and 3 bases lay outside the gene matches. The CDR3 is 16 residues long. The V gene's germline CDR1 is SGHRS and CDR2 YFSETQ. CDR3 coding DNA: TGCGCCAGCAGCTTGGAGGGACAGGGGAGCTCCTACGAGCAGTACTTC. Translating it yields CASSLEGQGSSYEQYF.

Only a few counts were recorded for this clonotype. The gene calls are TRBV9 and TRBJ2-3; D may match TRBD1 or TRBD2 (6 bases each). The CDR3 is made up of 13 amino acids. Germline lookup yields CDR1 SGDLS and CDR2 YYNGEE. Trimming pared 7 bases from V and 4 bases from J, leaving 13 bases between. The CDR3: CASDSRGADTQYF. CDR3 sequence (DNA): TGTGCCAGCGATTCGAGGGGGGCAGATACGCAGTATTTT.

This chain joins TRBV6-1 and TRBJ1-2, with D uncertain. V lost 4 bases and J 5 bases, leaving 11 bases between the germline ends. Looked up from germline, CDR1 is MNHNS and CDR2 is SASEGT. The CDR3 consists of 13 residues. The DNA of the CDR3 is TGTGCCAGCAGTGGGAGTAGAAAATATGGCTACACCTTC. This encodes CASSGSRKYGYTF.

This clonotype was recorded a few times. This sequence joins TRBV28 and TRBJ2-5; 11 bases fit TRBD2. In germline, CDR1 is MDHEN, CDR2 SYDVKM. The CDR3 is 17 amino acids. With 4 bases clipped from V and 0 bases from J, the junction kept 7 bases outside the gene matches. The CDR3 DNA reads TGTGCCAGCAGTTCAGCGGGGACTAGCGGATACCAAGAGACCCAGTACTTC. It is translated as CASSSAGTSGYQETQYF.

V gene TRBV28 combines with J gene TRBJ1-4; weak D call: TRBD1 (5 bases). Germline V gene lookup returns CDR1 MDHEN and CDR2 SYDVKM. Trimming left V 4 bases short and J 3 bases short, with 9 bases between. The CDR3 spans 14 residues. The CDR3 spells CASSSAGPNEKLFF. Written as DNA, the CDR3 is TGTGCCAGCAGTTCGGCGGGACCTAATGAAAAACTGTTTTTT.

This clonotype showed up just a few times. In DNA, the CDR3 is TGTGCCAGCAGCTTGGGAGGGGCCGGGGAGCTGTTTTTT. Translating gives CASSLGGAGELFF. The V and J genes are TRBV5-8 and TRBJ2-2; TRBD1 or TRBD2 may be the D gene (5 bases each). This CDR3 comprises 13 residues. Germline values: CDR1 SGHTS, CDR2 YDEGEE. The V and J ends lost 0 bases and 6 bases respectively, with 6 bases between them.

This clonotype appeared a few times. The chain uses TRBV4-1 and TRBJ2-4; 8 nucleotides align to TRBD1. Germline V gene sequence: CDR1 MGHRA, CDR2 YSYEKL. Unmatched junction bases numbered 8, after V lost 0 bases and J lost 4 bases. This CDR3 has 17 residues. The CDR3 coding sequence is TGCGCCAGCAGCCAAGACAGGGGGCTCGTACAGAAAAACATTCAGTACTTC. Translating it yields CASSQDRGLVQKNIQYF.

In this sample, this clonotype turned up many times. The chain has TRBV5-1 and TRBJ2-6; 7 positions agree with TRBD1. Germline V lookup: CDR1 SGHRS, CDR2 YFSETQ. The CDR3 has 16 amino acids. The V and J ends lost 4 bases and 0 bases, in that order; junction bases with no gene match: 4. The CDR3 coding sequence is TGCGCCAGCAGCCTGGGACAGACCTCTGGGGCCAACGTCCTGACTTTC. Its translation: CASSLGQTSGANVLTF.

This clonotype came up many times. This chain uses TRBV12-3 or TRBV12-4 with TRBJ2-7; D unresolved. With 2 bases removed from V and 0 bases from J, the gap between germline ends came to 5 bases. CDR3 length equals 13 residues. CDR3 nucleotides: TGTGCCAGCAGTTTAAGGGCCTCCTACGAGCAGTACTTC. The encoded protein is CASSLRASYEQYF.